This T cell receptor beta chain was sequenced during a study of post-analysis software for immune sequencing data. Study-wide points: Comparison with controls showed significantly lower normalized Chao1 diversity in multiple sclerosis patients. About 5 TRBV segments, including TRBV5-6, TRBV5-1 and TRBV20-1, were more frequent in patients than controls.

V was shortened by 1 base and J by 2 bases, with 11 bases between the two germline ends. Germline assignment: CDR1 SGHTA and CDR2 FQGNSA. CDR3 length: 15 residues. Prepared TCR beta cDNA libraries contained unique molecular identifiers. TCRdb analysed the PCR reads with MiXCR anew, one entry per CDR3 protein. The sample includes 380,000 or so distinct CDR3 sequences, less than 35% seen only once; the top ten take 10% to 15%. Points on this clonotype: Its antigen is as yet unknown.

The V call is TRBV7-2, the J call TRBJ2-5; D is perhaps TRBD2 (5 bases). The specimen sequenced was blood. This TCR was recovered from a girl aged 10-17 years with multiple sclerosis. The CDR3 region has the DNA TGTGCCAGCAGCTTAGATATACTAGTACAAGAGACCCAGTACTTC. Translated, it gives CASSLDILVQETQYF.